This T cell receptor beta chain was retrieved from a study of blood T cells in healthy people across ages. Every participating donor contributed 8.5 to 10 milliliters of peripheral blood through a draw. PBMCs, at least 7 million per sample, were isolated. A second PCR of about 7 to 11 cycles used a sample-barcoded 5' primer and a J-beta primer mix. One entry per CDR3 protein, called by TCRdb with MiXCR from the 5' RACE reads. The sample gives around 780,000 distinct CDR3 sequences, more than 50% of which show up once; more than 25% is in the top ten. This clonotype was detected only a few times. The CDR3 is 15 amino acids. CDR1 is SEHNR, CDR2 FQNEAQ, per germline (reference sequence). Trimming stripped 4 bases from V and 4 bases from J, with 17 bases between.

The material sequenced was blood. The genes are TRBV7-9 and TRBJ2-7; maybe TRBD1 (6 bases). The TCR sequence derives from a man between 40 and 49 years old in good health. The CDR3 region is CASSSATRGGYEQYF. Written as DNA, the CDR3 is TGTGCCAGCAGCTCAGCAACCCGAGGGGGTTACGAGCAGTACTTC.